This TCR beta chain was identified during a study of blood T cell repertoires in COVID-19. Study as a whole: Samples came from the United States, Italy and Spain, spanning acute and convalescent COVID-19. T cells, B-cell-depleted T cells, or PBMCs provided the cDNA or gDNA that served as material.

Methods used by the authors: By means of reference gene primer amplification, nucleated cell counts were estimated. Using immunoSEQ multiplex PCR, the repertoire was profiled, and TCRdb retains in-frame clones only, with some absent. The DNA was the basis for D and trimming; V, J and clone size are from that table. In the table there are around 140,000 clones, approximately 89% of which are singletons. The CDR3 is 16 residues long. Unmatched junction bases numbered 7, after V lost 2 bases and J lost 3 bases. The germline V gene encodes CDR1 SGHDN and CDR2 FVKESK. The rearrangement uses TRBV14 and TRBJ1-2; 9 bases match TRBD1. The clonotype comes from a human donor in a cohort sampled during active COVID-19. The sample comprised peripheral blood. CDR3 coding DNA: TGTGCCAGCAGCCAAACCGGGACAGGGAGTTACTATGGCTACACCTTC. It encodes CASSQTGTGSYYGYTF.